The present T cell receptor (beta chain) was sequenced within a study of T cells in Graves' hyperthyroidism and ophthalmopathy (dated by TCRdb to between 2018 and 2020). General notes on the study: Peripheral blood was sampled at the time of initial diagnosis, prior to any treatment. To identify distinguishing TCR V-J signatures, a discovery cohort of roughly 100 patients was used, comprising fewer than 45 with Graves' ophthalmopathy and around 60 with stable Graves' hyperthyroidism. The paper describes TCR Vbeta CDR3 sequencing of around 130 peripheral blood samples, made up of around 41 ophthalmopathy patients, over 70 hyperthyroidism patients and about 17 progressor patients. Following sampling, methimazole starting at 30 mg daily was given to hyperthyroidism patients, and high-dose intravenous methylprednisolone was given to ophthalmopathy patients. The 100 or so discovery patients were divided at random into training and test sets in a 7:3 ratio. Prospective prediction of ophthalmopathy was tested in an independent validation cohort consisting of 18 to 20 hyperthyroidism patients and approximately 16 patients who later progressed to ophthalmopathy. In addition, the study compared T-cell repertoires in thyroid tissue and in blood from roughly six Graves' hyperthyroidism patients. What the research found in general, with its limitations: Sample size was not statistically predetermined, and investigators were not blinded to group allocation. In validation, the model predicted progression to ophthalmopathy with over 65% sensitivity and 72% to 85% specificity, a median of approximately 6.5 months before onset. Most expanded thyroid clonotypes (frequency above 0.001) were also found in blood, which suggests that blood repertoires may mirror thyroid immune responses. In cross-validation, a model built on a 13 V-J signature told ophthalmopathy apart from stable hyperthyroidism with approximately 90% sensitivity and about 81% specificity, and in testing the same model reached 80%/75%.

Trimming takes 6 bases off V and 4 bases off J; junction bases not matched to a gene: 8. The CDR3 numbers 15 residues from cysteine through phenylalanine. The read is trimmed to its CDR3 DNA, 45 bases read in frame from base 1. CDR1 and CDR2, looked up from the germline V gene (reference sequence), are LNHNV and YYDKDF. This clonotype has a count of ten or more. It lacks a known antigen. No much larger clonotype is one base removed from it; base qualities were not supplied. Stable Graves' hyperthyroidism was defined as the absence of progression to ophthalmopathy over 18 months of follow-up. Hyperthyroidism patients were newly diagnosed, had a disease duration of under 2 months, and were aged 18 to 65 years. Any patient with an uncontrolled infection, another autoimmune disease, pregnancy or lactation was excluded. Diagnoses relied on clinical symptoms, serum thyroxine and TRAb, thyroid ultrasound and orbital computed tomography. PBMCs were separated from approximately 9.9 ml of fresh peripheral blood using Ficoll-Paque density gradient centrifugation. Total RNA was extracted with Trizol reagent, and quality was checked on an Agilent 2100 Bioanalyzer.

TCR beta CDR3 regions were amplified from RNA transcripts. The TCR CDR3 was subjected to a first round of RT-PCR using the HTBI primer set and the Qiagen OneStep RT-PCR kit. Libraries were constructed in a second round of multiplex PCR, after which size selection and purification were performed. Paired-end sequencing of the libraries was performed with 100 bp reads on an Illumina HiSeq2000. The authors' pipeline ran thus. SOAPnuke was used to process the raw data, with reads discarded if the reads contained adapters or uncalled bases, had a mean Phred below 15, or lacked an exact constant-primer or identifier match. High-quality paired reads were merged with COPE v1.2.5, and unique nucleotide sequences were defined as clonotypes. MiTCR v1.1 was used to align the clonotypes against IMGT TRBV, TRBD and TRBJ reference segments. Analysis was restricted to V-J combinations with a frequency above 0.0001, which covered roughly 99% of repertoires. A TCS score was defined as the ratio between F50 (clonal expansion) and ExV (chaos), using BLOSUM62-based TCRdist between CDR3 peptides within each V-J. Welch's t-statistics and random forest reduced around 550 V-J features to 10 to 15, which were used in a naive Bayes classifier (R e1071). TCRdb trimmed public reads at Q25 via fastp, called clones via MiXCR and kept in-frame beta chains. Entries are consolidated by CDR3 protein sequence, retaining the most common genes and DNA. These V and J calls originate from TCRdb's pipeline instead of the authors' own analysis. This sample has hundreds of thousands of distinct CDR3 sequences in its table, and around 13% of those were observed once. Of the sample, 9.2% falls within the top ten clones.

This sequence uses TRBV15 and TRBJ2-5, with 10 central nucleotides matching TRBD2. This clonotype was obtained from a woman younger than 35 with Graves' hyperthyroidism. Sequencing was done on a sample of blood. The bases read TGTGCCACCAGGAATCAGCGGGGGGGCCGAGAGACCCAGTACTTC. The encoded protein is CATRNQRGGRETQYF.